The subject of this entry is one T cell receptor beta chain. As yet, its antigen is unknown. The germline CDR1 and CDR2 sequences are GTSNPN and SVGIG (reference sequence). The CDR3 length is 13 residues. V shed 3 bases, J shed 6 bases, and the junction held 4 bases outside the gene matches. The sample originates from a study of cytomegalovirus exposure and HLA in healthy donors. Findings and limits, study-wide: It was 160 or so TCR beta chains that were listed as cytomegalovirus-associated. According to a later analysis, most TCR beta chains associated with CMV appeared HLA-restricted.

Primers: 60 Vbeta forward and 13 Jbeta reverse. Assay used: immunoSEQ multiplex PCR; TCRdb lists only in-frame clones, some missing. The data contain 150,000 to 200,000 clones, roughly 90% of them singletons. This sequence joins TRBV30 and TRBJ1-2, with 10 bases identical to TRBD1. The sequenced material came from PBMCs. The receptor was derived from a girl under two years old in good health and CMV-seronegative. The CDR3 region has the DNA TGTGCCTGGAGCGCCGGGACAGGGGATGGCTACACCTTC. It codes for CAWSAGTGDGYTF.